The clone carrying this T cell receptor beta chain came up once. The data are from a study of blood T cell repertoires in COVID-19. Study at large: Donors in the United States, Italy and Spain gave samples during acute or convalescent COVID-19.

Germline CDR1 is SGDLS and CDR2 is YYNGEE. V lost 3 bases, J lost 4 bases, and 10 bases lay in between. This CDR3 contains 13 residues. In the original processing: From reference gene primer amplification, estimates of nucleated cell counts were derived. Produced via immunoSEQ multiplex PCR; TCRdb's table is partial and in-frame only. V, J and clone size are those of that table, while D and trimming were read from the DNA. The sample shows 75,000 to 90,000 clones, about 93% of them seen only once. The origin of this receptor is a human donor in a cohort sampled during active COVID-19. Sequencing used peripheral blood. The chain employs TRBV9 and TRBJ2-5; D is perhaps TRBD2 (6 bases). The CDR3 loop reads CASSATSLETQYF. The CDR3 nucleotides read TGTGCCAGCAGCGCGACTAGTTTAGAGACCCAGTACTTC. Looking up the rest from reference TRBV9 and TRBJ2-5 gives the full variable domain: DSGVTQTPKHLITATGQRVTLRCSPRSGDLSVYWYQQSLDQGLQFLIQYYNGEERAKGNILERFSAQQFPDLHSELNLSSLELGDSALYFCASSATSLETQYFGPGTRLLVL.